This T cell receptor (beta chain) was recovered during a study of technical replicates of blood from a handful of donors. This clone was detected only a few times. The method was immunoSEQ multiplex PCR; TCRdb's version includes in-frame clones alone and lacks a portion of them. In the table there are under 80,000 clones, roughly 90% of which are singletons. The germline gives CDR1 SGDLS, CDR2 YYNGEE. Deletions cut 5 bases from V and 2 bases from J, with 13 bases between. The CDR3 spans 14 residues. The TCR sequence derives from a human donor in good health. Some clones in this sample may be carry-over from other donors' samples. The source material was PBMCs. The chain is built from TRBV9 and TRBJ1-1; the D is unclear. CDR3 nucleotide sequence: TGTGCCAGCAGTGAAGGAGGCAGCAACACTGAAGCTTTCTTT. Protein sequence: CASSEGGSNTEAFF.